Sequencing of this T cell receptor (beta chain) was carried out in a study of cytotoxic CD8 clonotypes in ibrutinib-treated CLL. Overall study: Researchers reported under twelve relapsed/refractory and about 15 treatment-naive patients, 17 of them IGHV unmutated. Partial response was seen in around 24 patients and complete response in 2; after median around 5.5 years, approximately 14 stayed remitted, approximately twelve progressed. Study-wide results and limits: Pretreatment clonality was elevated relative to age-matched healthy donors and paralleled circulating CD8+ T-cell counts. Clonality climbed at ibrutinib response, then dropped toward baseline at progression.

Clones were read by immunoSEQ multiplex PCR, and TCRdb kept only the in-frame ones, dropping some. This table has 35,000 or so clones, 71% appearing once. Remarks on this clone: Its antigen is unidentified.

This clonotype originated in a human donor with chronic lymphocytic leukemia. The material was PBMCs, obtained at disease progression, from a patient treated with ibrutinib.

This CDR3 reads CASSALGTSSYNEQFF. The CDR3 DNA sequence: TGCGCCAGCAGTGCGCTGGGGACGAGCTCCTACAATGAGCAGTTCTTC. The chain is built from TRBV10-1 and TRBJ2-1; D tentatively fits TRBD1 or TRBD2 (5 bases each). From germline, CDR1 is WNHNN and CDR2 SYGVQD (reference sequence). Between the trimmed V and J ends, which lost 4 bases and 0 bases, there was a span of 13 bases. The CDR3 contains 16 residues.